This is a list of T cell receptor beta chains from one sample in a study of molecular identifiers for immune sequencing clone quantification. One entry per CDR3 protein, called by TCRdb with MiXCR from the PCR reads. Of under 800,000 distinct CDR3 sequences listed, 25% are singletons. Sequencing was performed on naive CD8+ T cells from blood, with Jurkat cell RNA spiked in. Source of these receptors: a human donor in good health. Some libraries in this study had Jurkat cell RNA spiked in. The CDR3 runs from the conserved cysteine through the conserved F or W. Each record gives: CDR3 DNA, CDR3 protein, J gene, V gene, D gene, clone size. A D gene is named only where the DNA matches it firmly. The listing skips clone size in some rows; elsewhere it reads once, few, many or a size class.

TGTGCCAGCAGCTTAGAGACCCTAGCGGGCCCCTACAATGAGCAGTTCTTC | CASSLETLAGPYNEQFF | TRBJ2-1 | TRBV7-2 | TRBD2 | many
TGTGCCAGCAGTTACTATCCCGAGCAGTACTTC | CASSYYPEQYF | TRBJ2-7 | TRBV6-5 | - | many
TGTGCCAGCAGTCCCCAGGGGGATGGCTACACCTTC | CASSPQGDGYTF | TRBJ1-2 | TRBV12-3/TRBV12-4 | TRBD1 | many
TGTGCCAGCAGCGTACTAGATACGGCCTCCGAGCAGTACTTC | CASSVLDTASEQYF | TRBJ2-7 | TRBV9 | - | -
TGTGCCAGCAGTTCCGTGGGGGGGCCCTACGAGCAGTACTTC | CASSSVGGPYEQYF | TRBJ2-7 | TRBV27 | - | few
TGTGCCAGCACTCCGGGACAGGGGGCTTCCGGGGAGCTGTTTTTT | CASTPGQGASGELFF | TRBJ2-2 | TRBV7-9 | TRBD1 | many
TGTGCCAGCAGCTCCAGCTTTGCTAGCGGGCCGTACGAGCAGTACTTC | CASSSSFASGPYEQYF | TRBJ2-7 | TRBV7-8 | TRBD2 | few
TGTGCCAGTAGTATGGGGGGAGGGCCCGTGGATACGCAGTATTTT | CASSMGGGPVDTQYF | TRBJ2-3 | TRBV19 | TRBD2 | -
TGTGCCAGCAGCCTAACGGGAGGGAGCTCCTACGAGCAGTACTTC | CASSLTGGSSYEQYF | TRBJ2-7 | TRBV13 | TRBD2 | -
TGTGCCAGTAGTATAGGGGGGTTCGGAGCTTATAGCAATCAGCCCCAGCATTTT | CASSIGGFGAYSNQPQHF | TRBJ1-5 | TRBV19 | - | -
TGTGCCAGCAGTTTTCAGGGGACCCAAGAGACCCAGTACTTC | CASSFQGTQETQYF | TRBJ2-5 | TRBV12-3/TRBV12-4 | - | many
TGTGCCAGCAGTGTTCCCCTCCGGGACAGGAATAGGTATGGCTACACCTTC | CASSVPLRDRNRYGYTF | TRBJ1-2 | TRBV2 | TRBD1 | once
TGTGCCAGCAGCAACCGGGACAGGTGGAATGAGCAGTTCTTC | CASSNRDRWNEQFF | TRBJ2-1 | TRBV7-9 | TRBD1 | few
TGTGCCAGCAGTGAAGCGCGGGGATCGGTGCAGTACTTC | CASSEARGSVQYF | TRBJ2-7 | TRBV6-1 | - | many
TGTGCCAGCAGCCAAGGATTTTTAGGACAACACCAAGAGACCCAGTACTTC | CASSQGFLGQHQETQYF | TRBJ2-5 | TRBV3-1 | - | few
TGCAGCGTTAGGGGACTAGCGTCGGGAAGCACCTACGAGCAGTACTTC | CSVRGLASGSTYEQYF | TRBJ2-7 | TRBV29-1 | TRBD2 | -
TGTGCCAGCAGTCCTGGTCGGAAGGAGGTTAATGAGCAGTTCTTC | CASSPGRKEVNEQFF | TRBJ2-1 | TRBV28 | - | many
TGTGCCAGCAGCATTTCCGATTTTAATCAGCCCCAACATTTT | CASSISDFNQPQHF | TRBJ1-5 | TRBV9 | - | -
TGTGCCAGCAGTGCCCTGGCCCTAGCTAACTATGGCTACACCTTC | CASSALALANYGYTF | TRBJ1-2 | TRBV27 | - | -
TGTGCCAGCAGCTTGACAGGGGTGGACGAGCAGTACTTC | CASSLTGVDEQYF | TRBJ2-7 | TRBV11-2 | TRBD1 | few
TGTGCCAGCAGCTTAGTTGTAGGGGCCCGCTACGAGCAGTACTTC | CASSLVVGARYEQYF | TRBJ2-7 | TRBV11-2 | - | many
TGTACCAGCAGCTTCTCGGGGACGTCTAGGGGAGAGCAGTACTTC | CTSSFSGTSRGEQYF | TRBJ2-7 | TRBV7-9 | - | -
TGTGCCATCAGTGAGTCGCCCGGGTCAAGGAACACTGAAGCTTTCTTT | CAISESPGSRNTEAFF | TRBJ1-1 | TRBV10-3 | - | many